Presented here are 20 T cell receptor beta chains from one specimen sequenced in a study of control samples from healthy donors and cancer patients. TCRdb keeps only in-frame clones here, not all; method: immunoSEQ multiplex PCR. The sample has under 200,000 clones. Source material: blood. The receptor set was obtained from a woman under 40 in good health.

The chain's CDR3 is CASSQQGGGEAFF. In DNA, the CDR3 is TGTGCCAGCAGCCAACAGGGGGGAGGTGAAGCTTTCTTT. The gene calls are TRBV5-4 and TRBJ1-1; 8 nucleotides agree with TRBD1. The CDR3 extends over 13 amino acids. In germline, CDR1 is SGHNT, CDR2 YYREEE (reference sequence). The junction had 6 bases not matched to a gene; V was cut back by 4 bases and J by 7 bases.

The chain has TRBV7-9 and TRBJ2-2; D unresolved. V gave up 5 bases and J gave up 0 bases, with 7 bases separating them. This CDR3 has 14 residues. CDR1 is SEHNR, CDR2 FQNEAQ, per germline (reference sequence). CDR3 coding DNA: TGTGCCAGCAGCCCCCGGGCGAACACCGGGGAGCTGTTTTTT. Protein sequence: CASSPRANTGELFF. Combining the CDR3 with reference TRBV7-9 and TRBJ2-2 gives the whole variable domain DTGVSQNPRHKITKRGQNVTFRCDPISEHNRLYWYRQTLGQGPEFLTYFQNEAQLEKSRLLSDRFSAERPKGSFSTLEIQRTEQGDSAMYLCASSPRANTGELFFGEGSRLTVL.

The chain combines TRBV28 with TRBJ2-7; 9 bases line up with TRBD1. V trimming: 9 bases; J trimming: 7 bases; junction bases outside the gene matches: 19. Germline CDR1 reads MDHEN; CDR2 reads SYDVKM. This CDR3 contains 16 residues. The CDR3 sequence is CASKDPGQGITGEQYF. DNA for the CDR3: TGTGCCAGTAAAGACCCGGGACAGGGCATTACGGGTGAGCAGTACTTC.

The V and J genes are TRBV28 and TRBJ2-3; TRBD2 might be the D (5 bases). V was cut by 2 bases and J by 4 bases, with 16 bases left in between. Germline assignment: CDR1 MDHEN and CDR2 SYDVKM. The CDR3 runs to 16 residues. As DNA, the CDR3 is TGTGCCAGCAGTTTAAGTGTTAGAGGGCGCGCAGATACGCAGTATTTT. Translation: CASSLSVRGRADTQYF.

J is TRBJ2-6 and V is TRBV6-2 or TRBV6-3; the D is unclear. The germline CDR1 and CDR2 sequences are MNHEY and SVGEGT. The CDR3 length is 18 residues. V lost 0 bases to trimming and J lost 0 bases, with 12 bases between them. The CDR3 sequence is CASSYSLETGSGANVLTF. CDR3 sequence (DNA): TGTGCCAGCAGTTACTCGCTAGAGACCGGCTCTGGGGCCAACGTCCTGACTTTC.

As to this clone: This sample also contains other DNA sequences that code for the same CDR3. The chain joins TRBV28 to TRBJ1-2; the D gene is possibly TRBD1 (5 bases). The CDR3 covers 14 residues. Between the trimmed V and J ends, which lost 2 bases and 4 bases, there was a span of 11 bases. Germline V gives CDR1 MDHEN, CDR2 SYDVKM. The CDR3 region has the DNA TGTGCCAGCAGTTTAAGAGGGACGGCCTATGGCTACACCTTC. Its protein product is CASSLRGTAYGYTF.

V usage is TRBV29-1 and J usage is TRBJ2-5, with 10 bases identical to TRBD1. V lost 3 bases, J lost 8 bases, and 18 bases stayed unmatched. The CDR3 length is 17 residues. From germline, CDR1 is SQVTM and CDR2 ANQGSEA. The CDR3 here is CSVEGQTSGDRGFTQYF. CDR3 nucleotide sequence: TGCAGCGTTGAGGGTCAGACCTCAGGGGACAGGGGCTTTACCCAGTACTTC.

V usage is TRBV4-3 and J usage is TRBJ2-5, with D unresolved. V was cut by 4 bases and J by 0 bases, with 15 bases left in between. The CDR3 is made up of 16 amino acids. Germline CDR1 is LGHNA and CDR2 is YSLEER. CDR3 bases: TGCGCCAGCAGCCCCGCGGTCGGAAGGGACCAAGAGACCCAGTACTTC. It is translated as CASSPAVGRDQETQYF.

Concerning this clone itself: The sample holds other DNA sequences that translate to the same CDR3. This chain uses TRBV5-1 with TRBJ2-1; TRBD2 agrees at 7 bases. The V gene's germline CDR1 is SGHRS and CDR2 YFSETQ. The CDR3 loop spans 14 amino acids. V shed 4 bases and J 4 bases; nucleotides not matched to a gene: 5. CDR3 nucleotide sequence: TGCGCCAGCAGCGGGTCGGGGGGTTACAATGAGCAGTTCTTC. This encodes CASSGSGGYNEQFF.

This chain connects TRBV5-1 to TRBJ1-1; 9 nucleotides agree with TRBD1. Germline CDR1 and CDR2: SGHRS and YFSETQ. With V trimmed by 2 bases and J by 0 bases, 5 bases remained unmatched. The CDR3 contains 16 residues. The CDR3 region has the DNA TGCGCCAGCAGCTTTGGACAGGGGATTTTGAACACTGAAGCTTTCTTT. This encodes CASSFGQGILNTEAFF.

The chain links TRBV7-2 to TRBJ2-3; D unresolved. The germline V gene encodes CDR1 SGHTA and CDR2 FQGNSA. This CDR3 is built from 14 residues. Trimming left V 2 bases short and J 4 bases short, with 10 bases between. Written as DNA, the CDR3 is TGTGCCAGCAGCTTACCACCGCGCCCAGATACGCAGTATTTT. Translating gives CASSLPPRPDTQYF.

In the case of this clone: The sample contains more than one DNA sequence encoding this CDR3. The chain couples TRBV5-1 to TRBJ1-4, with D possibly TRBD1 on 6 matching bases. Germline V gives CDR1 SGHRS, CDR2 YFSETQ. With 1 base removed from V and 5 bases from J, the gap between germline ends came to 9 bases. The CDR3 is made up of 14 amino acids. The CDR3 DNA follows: TGCGCCAGCAGCTTGACAGGGAGGAATGAAAAACTGTTTTTT. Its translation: CASSLTGRNEKLFF.

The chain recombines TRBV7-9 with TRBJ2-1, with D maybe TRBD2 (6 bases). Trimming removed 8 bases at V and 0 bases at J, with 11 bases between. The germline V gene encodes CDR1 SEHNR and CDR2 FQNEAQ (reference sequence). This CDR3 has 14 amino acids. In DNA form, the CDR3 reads TGTGCCAGCTGCGACGGGGGCTCCTACAATGAGCAGTTCTTC. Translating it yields CASCDGGSYNEQFF.

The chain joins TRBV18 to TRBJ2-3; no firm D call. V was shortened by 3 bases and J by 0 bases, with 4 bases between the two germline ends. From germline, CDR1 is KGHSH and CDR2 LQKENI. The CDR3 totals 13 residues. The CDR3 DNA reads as TGTGCCAGCTCACCTGGAAGCACAGATACGCAGTATTTT. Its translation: CASSPGSTDTQYF. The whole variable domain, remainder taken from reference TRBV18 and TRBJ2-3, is NAGVMQNPRHLVRRRGQEARLRCSPMKGHSHVYWYRQLPEEGLKFMVYLQKENIIDESGMPKERFSAEFPKEGPSILRIQQVVRGDSAAYFCASSPGSTDTQYFGPGTRLTVL.

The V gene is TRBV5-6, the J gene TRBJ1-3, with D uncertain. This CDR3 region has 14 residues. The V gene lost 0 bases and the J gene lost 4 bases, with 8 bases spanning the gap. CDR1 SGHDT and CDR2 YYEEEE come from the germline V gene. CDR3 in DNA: TGTGCCAGCAGCTTGGCGGGCAGGGGAAACACCATATATTTT. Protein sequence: CASSLAGRGNTIYF.

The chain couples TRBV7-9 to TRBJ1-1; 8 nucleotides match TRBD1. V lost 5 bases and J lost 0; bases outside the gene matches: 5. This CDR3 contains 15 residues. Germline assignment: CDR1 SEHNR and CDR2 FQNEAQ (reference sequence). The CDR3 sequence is CASSPDRGMNTEAFF. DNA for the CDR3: TGTGCCAGCAGCCCCGACAGGGGAATGAACACTGAAGCTTTCTTT.

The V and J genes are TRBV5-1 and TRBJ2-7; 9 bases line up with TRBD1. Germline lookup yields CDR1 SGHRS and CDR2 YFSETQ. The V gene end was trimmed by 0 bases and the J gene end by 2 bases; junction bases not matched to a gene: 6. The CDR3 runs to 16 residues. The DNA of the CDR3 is TGCGCCAGCAGCTTGGGACCGGGACAGGGAACCTACGAGCAGTACTTC. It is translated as CASSLGPGQGTYEQYF. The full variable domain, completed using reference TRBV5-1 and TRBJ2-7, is KAGVTQTPRYLIKTRGQQVTLSCSPISGHRSVSWYQQTPGQGLQFLFEYFSETQRNKGNFPGRFSGRQFSNSRSEMNVSTLELGDSALYLCASSLGPGQGTYEQYFGPGTRLTVT.

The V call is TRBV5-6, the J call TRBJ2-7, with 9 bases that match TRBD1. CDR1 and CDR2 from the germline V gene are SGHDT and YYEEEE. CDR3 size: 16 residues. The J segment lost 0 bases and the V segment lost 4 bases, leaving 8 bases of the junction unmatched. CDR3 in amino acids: CASSLAYRGPSYEQYF. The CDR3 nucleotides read TGTGCCAGCAGCCTGGCTTACAGGGGGCCCTCCTACGAGCAGTACTTC.

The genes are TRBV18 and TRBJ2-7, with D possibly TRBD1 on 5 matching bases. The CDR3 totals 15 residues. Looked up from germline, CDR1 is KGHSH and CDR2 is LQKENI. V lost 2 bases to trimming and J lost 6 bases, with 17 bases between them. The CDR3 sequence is CASSPGIGREGEQYF. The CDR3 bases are TGTGCCAGCTCACCAGGGATCGGCAGGGAAGGCGAGCAGTACTTC.

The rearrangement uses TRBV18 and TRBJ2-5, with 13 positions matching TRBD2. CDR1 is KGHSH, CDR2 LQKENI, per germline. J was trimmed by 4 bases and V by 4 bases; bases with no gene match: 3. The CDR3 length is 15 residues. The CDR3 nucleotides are TGTGCCAGCTCACGTACTAGCGGGGGGGCAGAGACCCAGTACTTC. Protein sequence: CASSRTSGGAETQYF.